Reported below is one TCR beta chain. Those enrolled, adults aged roughly 18 to 89 years, came from around 25 US areas. Clinical history as reported by participants underpinned cohort assignment. These data belong to a study of blood T cell repertoires in COVID-19. Looking at the study overall: Sources were T cells, B-cell-depleted T cells, or PBMCs; the material itself was cDNA or gDNA.

This CDR3 has 18 amino acids. V trimming: 1 base; J trimming: 2 bases; junction bases outside the gene matches: 11. Germline lookup yields CDR1 LGHNA and CDR2 YNFKEQ. Original processing methods: For nucleated cells, counts were estimated from reference gene primer amplification. Here immunoSEQ multiplex PCR was the method, and the copy in TCRdb shows in-frame clones only, minus some. V and J calls plus clone size are reproduced from that table; the DNA served to infer D and trimming. The table has over 150,000 clones, 87% seen once. The sample was PBMCs or T cells enriched from blood (not recorded which). This sequence originates from a woman aged 25 to 39 who had recovered from COVID-19. The rearrangement uses TRBV4-2 and TRBJ1-5; 7 nucleotides align to TRBD1. CDR3 loop: CASSQGFRTGFGNQPQHF. The CDR3 DNA is TGTGCCAGCAGCCAAGGGTTTAGGACAGGTTTCGGCAATCAGCCCCAGCATTTT.